These 5 T cell receptor beta chains were sequenced from one sample in a study of cytomegalovirus exposure and HLA in healthy donors. PCR was performed using 60 Vbeta and 13 Jbeta primers. Some clones are missing from TCRdb's copy, which holds only in-frame ones; the method was immunoSEQ multiplex PCR. The sample has roughly 190,000 clones, more than 75% seen once. The source material was PBMCs. The receptor set was obtained from a man in his forties or fifties in good health and CMV-seropositive.

This chain joins TRBV28 and TRBJ2-5; 7 nucleotides line up with TRBD2. This CDR3 contains 15 residues. The germline CDR1 and CDR2 sequences are MDHEN and SYDVKM. V lost 7 bases and J lost 7; bases outside the gene matches: 15. CDR3 DNA: TGTGCCAGCATCCAGGGAGGGGCGGGACCTATGACCCAGTACTTC. Its protein is CASIQGGAGPMTQYF.

The chain employs TRBV28 and TRBJ2-3, with D perhaps matching TRBD2 (6 bases). V shed 3 bases and J shed 0 bases, with 13 bases lying between them. CDR1 and CDR2 from the germline V gene are MDHEN and SYDVKM. The CDR3 contains 16 residues. The CDR3, as DNA: TGTGCCAGCAGTTTCTGGGTAGCGGTGAGCACAGATACGCAGTATTTT. Protein: CASSFWVAVSTDTQYF.

V gene TRBV5-1 combines with J gene TRBJ2-5, with 11 bases aligning to TRBD2. The DNA end favors TRBJ2-7, so the J call may be wrong. This CDR3 has 15 amino acids. Germline-derived CDR1 and CDR2 are SGHRS and YFSETQ. CDR3 sequence (DNA): TGCGCCAGCAGCTCGTCTAGCGGGGGGCCCTACGAGCAGTACTTC. The encoded protein is CASSSSSGGPYEQYF.

The chain carries TRBV4-3 and TRBJ2-1; 8 positions agree with TRBD2. This CDR3 is 19 amino acids long. Germline lookup yields CDR1 LGHNA and CDR2 YSLEER. J gave up 5 bases and V 4 bases, and 19 bases lay outside the gene matches. Here the CDR3 DNA reads TGCGCCAGCAGCCCGAGGGGCCAGCGGGAGTGGCGTCTGGACAATGAGCAGTTCTTC. Its protein is CASSPRGQREWRLDNEQFF.

This clone was found once. This chain links TRBV10-3 with TRBJ2-3; 9 bases match TRBD2. CDR3 length equals 17 residues. CDR1 and CDR2 from the germline V gene are ENHRY and SYGVKD. J gave up 4 bases and V 6 bases, and 14 bases lay outside the gene matches. The CDR3: CAIRTSRAGGPPDTQYF. The DNA for the CDR3 is TGTGCCATCAGGACCTCTAGGGCGGGGGGGCCCCCAGATACGCAGTATTTT.